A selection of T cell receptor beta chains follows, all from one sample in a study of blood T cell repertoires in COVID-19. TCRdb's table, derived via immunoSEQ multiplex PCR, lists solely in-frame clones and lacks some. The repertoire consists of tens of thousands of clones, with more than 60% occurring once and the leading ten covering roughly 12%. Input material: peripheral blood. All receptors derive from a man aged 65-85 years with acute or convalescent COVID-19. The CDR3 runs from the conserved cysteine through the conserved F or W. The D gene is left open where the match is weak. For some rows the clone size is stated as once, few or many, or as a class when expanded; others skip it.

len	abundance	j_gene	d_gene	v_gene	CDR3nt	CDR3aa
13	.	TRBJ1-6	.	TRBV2	TGTGCCACCGTAGACAGTCCTGATTCACCCCTCCACTTT	CATVDSPDSPLHF
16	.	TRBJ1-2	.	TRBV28	TGTGCCAGCAGTGGGGCCGGGACACACGACTTCTATGGCTACACCTTC	CASSGAGTHDFYGYTF
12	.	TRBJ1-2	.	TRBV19	TGTGCCAGTCAATCACCCCTCGGGGGCTACACCTTC	CASQSPLGGYTF
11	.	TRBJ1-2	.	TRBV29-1	TGCAGCGTTGAATCAGAGGATGGCTACACCTTC	CSVESEDGYTF
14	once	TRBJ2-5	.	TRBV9	TGTGCCAGCAGCGTAGGTGCAGGGGGGGAGACCCAGTACTTC	CASSVGAGGETQYF
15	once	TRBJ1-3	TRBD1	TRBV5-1	TGCGCCAGCAGTGTCTGGACAGGCTCTGGAAACACCATATATTTT	CASSVWTGSGNTIYF
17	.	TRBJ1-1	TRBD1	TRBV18	TGTGCCAGCTCACCACGGCAACAGGGGCACATGAACACTGAAGCTTTCTTT	CASSPRQQGHMNTEAFF
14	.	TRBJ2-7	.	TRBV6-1	TGTGCCAGCAGTGAAGTTGACACATCCTACGAGCAGTACTTC	CASSEVDTSYEQYF
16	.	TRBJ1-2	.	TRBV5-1	TGCGCCAGCAGCTCCGGACAGCCACTGGCGGACTATGGCTACACCTTC	CASSSGQPLADYGYTF
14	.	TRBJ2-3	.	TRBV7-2	TGTGCCAGCAGCCCCCAGGGGTTCCAAGATACGCAGTATTTT	CASSPQGFQDTQYF
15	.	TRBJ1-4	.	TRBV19	TGTGCCAGTAGTGTGGGGACACAACCGGGGGAAAAACTGTTTTTT	CASSVGTQPGEKLFF
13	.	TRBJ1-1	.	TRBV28	TGTGCCAGCAGTTTTAGCAGGAACACTGAAGCTTTCTTT	CASSFSRNTEAFF
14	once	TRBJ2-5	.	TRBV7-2	TGTGCCAGCAGCTTAAGCAGGTGGCAAGAGACCCAGTACTTC	CASSLSRWQETQYF
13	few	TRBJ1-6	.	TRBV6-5	TGTGCCAGCAGACAGGAGAATAATTCACCCCTCCACTTT	CASRQENNSPLHF
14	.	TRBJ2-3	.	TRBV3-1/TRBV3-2	TGTGCCAGCAGCCAAGATGCGCGCACAGATACGCAGTATTTT	CASSQDARTDTQYF
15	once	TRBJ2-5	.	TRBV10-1	TGCGCCAGCAGTGAGGCCAGGGGTTGGGGAGAGACCCAGTACTTC	CASSEARGWGETQYF
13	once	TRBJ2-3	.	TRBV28	TGTGCCAGCAGGTCTACCAGCACAGATACGCAGTATTTT	CASRSTSTDTQYF
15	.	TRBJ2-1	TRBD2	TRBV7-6	TGTGCCAGCAGCATAGCGGGGGGGCCGTACAATGAGCAGTTCTTC	CASSIAGGPYNEQFF
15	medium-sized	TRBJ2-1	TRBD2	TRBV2	TGTGCCAGCAGGACGACTAGCGGGCTTTACAATGAGCAGTTCTTC	CASRTTSGLYNEQFF
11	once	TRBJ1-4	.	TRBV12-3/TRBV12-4	TGTGCCAGCAGTTTGAGAGGAAAACTGTTTTTT	CASSLRGKLFF
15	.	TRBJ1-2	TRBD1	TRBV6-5	TGTGCCAGCAGTTACCTCGACAGGGGAAACTATGGCTACACCTTC	CASSYLDRGNYGYTF
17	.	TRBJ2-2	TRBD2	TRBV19	TGTGCCACCCGACTAGCGGGGGGGAGGTCGTTCACCGGGGAGCTGTTTTTT	CATRLAGGRSFTGELFF